The 29 T cell receptor beta chains below all came from one sample that was sequenced in a study of cytomegalovirus exposure and HLA in healthy donors. In the PCR, 60 Vbeta and 13 Jbeta primers were used. Sequenced by immunoSEQ multiplex PCR; TCRdb stores in-frame clones only, minus some. The sample has around 100,000 clones, around 79% seen once. Sequenced sample: PBMCs. The origin of the receptors is a man aged 45 to 65 in good health and CMV-seropositive.

This chain links TRBV6-6 with TRBJ1-3; TRBD1 might be the D (6 bases). Trimming removed 8 bases at V and 6 bases at J, with 17 bases between. The CDR3 extends over 14 amino acids. Per the germline V gene, CDR1 is MNHNY and CDR2 is SVGAGI (reference sequence). The chain's CDR3 is CASPTGGRENTIYF. CDR3 sequence (DNA): TGTGCCAGCCCAACGGGGGGGCGCGAAAACACCATATATTTT.

This clone has only one observation. V usage is TRBV7-9 and J usage is TRBJ2-5, with D possibly matching TRBD2 (6 bases). V dropped 5 bases and J dropped 5 bases, with 21 bases sitting between them. CDR3 length: 16 residues. Looked up from germline, CDR1 is SEHNR and CDR2 is FQNEAQ (reference sequence). CDR3 coding DNA: TGTGCCAGCAGCACCGGGCGGAGGCTAGGGAGGGAGACCCAGTACTTC. Encoded protein: CASSTGRRLGRETQYF.

The V call is TRBV5-8, the J call TRBJ2-1, with 14 bases fitting TRBD2. The trim removed 4 bases at V and 5 bases at J, leaving 11 bases unmatched. CDR3 length: 18 amino acids. Germline-derived CDR1 and CDR2 are SGHTS and YDEGEE. CDR3 bases: TGTGCCAGCAGCCCCCGACTAGCGGGAGGGTATTCGAACAATGAGCAGTTCTTC. Translated, it gives CASSPRLAGGYSNNEQFF.

V usage is TRBV7-3 and J usage is TRBJ2-1; the match to TRBD2 covers 12 bases. Trimming at V came to 5 bases and at J to 3 bases, leaving 5 bases not matched to a gene. CDR3 length: 16 residues. Germline lookup yields CDR1 SGHTA and CDR2 FQGTGA. The CDR3 DNA is TGTGCCAGCAGCCCCTCTAGCGGGAGGGTCTACAATGAGCAGTTCTTC. Residues: CASSPSSGRVYNEQFF.

This clone was seen only a few times. The chain has TRBV10-2 and TRBJ1-3; D call uncertain. Germline V gene sequence: CDR1 WSHSY, CDR2 SAAADI. The CDR3 loop spans 14 amino acids. Trimming took 4 bases from V and 2 from J, leaving 9 bases between them. Here the CDR3 reads CASSVRAAGNTIYF. CDR3 DNA: TGCGCCAGCAGTGTGCGGGCAGCTGGAAACACCATATATTTT.

This clone was observed a handful of times. This sequence joins TRBV4-3 and TRBJ1-5; perhaps TRBD1 as D (5 bases). The CDR3 spans 20 residues. Germline CDR1 and CDR2: LGHNA and YSLEER. The V end was cut by 0 bases, the J end by 2 bases, with 23 bases between. The CDR3 region has the DNA TGCGCCAGCAGCCAAGATCTCCGGGCCCAGGGAATAGGTCGCAATCAGCCCCAGCATTTT. The encoded protein is CASSQDLRAQGIGRNQPQHF.

This clone was seen only once. The genes are TRBV5-1 and TRBJ2-7; TRBD2 agrees at 9 bases. The germline CDR1 and CDR2 sequences are SGHRS and YFSETQ. V lost 5 bases and J lost 3; bases outside the gene matches: 9. This CDR3 spans 15 amino acids. CDR3 sequence (DNA): TGCGCCAGCAGGCGCGGGAGGGCCGATGGCTACGAGCAGTACTTC. It translates to CASRRGRADGYEQYF.

In its sample, this clone was seen once. The V and J genes are TRBV28 and TRBJ2-7; 9 nucleotides line up with TRBD1. V lost 4 bases to trimming and J lost 12 bases; unmatched junction nucleotides: 16. Germline CDR1 reads MDHEN; CDR2 reads SYDVKM. CDR3 length equals 15 residues. The CDR3 DNA sequence: TGTGCCAGCAGTTCGCCCGGGACAGGGTCGCCATCCGGGTACTTC. Its protein is CASSSPGTGSPSGYF.

This clone was recorded a few times. The CDR3: CASSLGDRAGNQPQHF. CDR3 in DNA: TGCGCCAGCAGCTTGGGGGACAGGGCGGGTAATCAGCCCCAGCATTTT. The chain carries TRBV5-1 and TRBJ1-5; 9 nucleotides agree with TRBD1. The V segment lost 0 bases and the J segment 4 bases; nucleotides outside the gene matches: 5. Germline CDR1 is SGHRS and CDR2 is YFSETQ. This CDR3 is 16 amino acids long.

The chain combines TRBV30 with TRBJ2-7; the match to TRBD2 covers 12 bases. The V segment lost 3 bases and the J segment 4 bases; nucleotides outside the gene matches: 13. The CDR3 totals 17 residues. Per germline, CDR1 GTSNPN and CDR2 SVGIG (reference sequence). This CDR3 reads CAWSPGLAGPSPYEQYF. The CDR3 region has the DNA TGTGCCTGGAGCCCGGGACTAGCGGGCCCTTCCCCATACGAGCAGTACTTC.

Points on this clone: An end of the junction differs from the germline gene, which may be a read error. The rearrangement links TRBV28 to TRBJ1-6; D not resolved. The V gene's germline CDR1 is MDHEN and CDR2 SYDVKM. This CDR3 spans 13 amino acids. This CDR3 reads CAERGSSNSPLHF. The CDR3 DNA sequence: TGTGCCGAACGAGGTTCCTCTAATTCACCCCTCCACTTT.

V gene TRBV7-3 combines with J gene TRBJ2-3; D possibly corresponds to TRBD2 (5 bases). CDR3 size: 14 residues. Deletions cut 5 bases from V and 6 bases from J, with 15 bases between. Germline V gives CDR1 SGHTA, CDR2 FQGTGA. The CDR3 nucleotides read TGTGCCAGCAGCGATACGGGAAGCGCGGATACGCAGTATTTT. Translated: CASSDTGSADTQYF.

The CDR3 sequence is CSARRETQYF. In nucleotides, the CDR3 is TGCAGTGCTAGGCGGGAGACCCAGTACTTC. V gene TRBV20-1 combines with J gene TRBJ2-5; D not certain. Germline values: CDR1 DFQATT, CDR2 SNEGSKA (reference sequence). V lost 3 bases and J 5 bases, leaving 4 bases between the germline ends. There are 10 residues in the CDR3.

This clone was seen a single time. The rearrangement joins TRBV6-4 to TRBJ2-1; the match to TRBD2 covers 14 bases. Per germline, CDR1 MRHNA and CDR2 SNTAGT. V was clipped by 2 bases and J by 9 bases; unmatched bases: 0. This CDR3 region has 14 residues. CDR3 nucleotides: TGTGCCAGCAGTGACGGGACTAGCGGGAGTGAGCAGTTCTTC. Protein: CASSDGTSGSEQFF.

This rearrangement joins TRBV30 to TRBJ1-1; D is ambiguous. CDR1 and CDR2 from the germline V gene are GTSNPN and SVGIG (reference sequence). The CDR3 is 14 residues long. With 0 bases removed from V and 5 bases from J, the gap between germline ends came to 13 bases. The CDR3 here is CAWSVTGGRTEAFF. In nucleotides, the CDR3 is TGTGCCTGGAGTGTTACGGGCGGGAGGACTGAAGCTTTCTTT.

The table lists this clone with a few counts. This sequence joins TRBV19 and TRBJ1-1; maybe TRBD1 (5 bases). Germline V CDR1 and CDR2: LNHDA, SQIVND (reference sequence). This CDR3 is 14 amino acids long. V was shortened by 3 bases and J by 5 bases, with 13 bases between the two germline ends. Here the CDR3 DNA reads TGTGCCAGTAGTATGGTCGGAGGGGTTACTGAAGCTTTCTTT. Its protein is CASSMVGGVTEAFF.

V and J are TRBV7-9 and TRBJ2-1; tentative D call: TRBD1 (6 bases). Germline V gives CDR1 SEHNR, CDR2 FQNEAQ (reference sequence). V was trimmed by 4 bases and J by 3 bases, leaving 13 bases between them. CDR3 size: 15 residues. In nucleotides, the CDR3 is TGTGCCAGCAGCTCCGCCGGGACAAGCTACAATGAGCAGTTCTTC. Protein sequence: CASSSAGTSYNEQFF. The complete variable domain, with remaining parts taken from reference TRBV7-9 and TRBJ2-1, reads DTGVSQNPRHKITKRGQNVTFRCDPISEHNRLYWYRQTLGQGPEFLTYFQNEAQLEKSRLLSDRFSAERPKGSFSTLEIQRTEQGDSAMYLCASSSAGTSYNEQFFGPGTRLTVL.

The gene calls are TRBV14 and TRBJ2-5, with TRBD2 as a possible D gene (5 bases). Germline lookup yields CDR1 SGHDN and CDR2 FVKESK. Deletions cut 0 bases from V and 4 bases from J, with 15 bases between. The CDR3 loop spans 16 amino acids. CDR3 amino acids: CASSQDWTAGGETQYF. Written as DNA, the CDR3 is TGTGCCAGCAGCCAAGATTGGACTGCCGGAGGAGAGACCCAGTACTTC.

The gene calls are TRBV9 and TRBJ2-2; 8 nucleotides align to TRBD2. The V and J ends lost 6 bases and 1 base, in that order; junction bases with no gene match: 8. This CDR3 region has 16 residues. CDR1 and CDR2 (germline): SGDLS, YYNGEE. The CDR3 DNA follows: TGTGCCAGCACCCCCCGGGGGGGCCAGAACACCGGGGAGCTGTTTTTT. It codes for CASTPRGGQNTGELFF.

J is TRBJ1-5 and V is TRBV28; D uncertain. The V and J ends lost 4 bases and 4 bases respectively, with 5 bases between them. The CDR3 has 12 residues. Germline-derived CDR1 and CDR2 are MDHEN and SYDVKM. The DNA of the CDR3 is TGTGCCAGCAGTTCAACAAATCAGCCCCAGCATTTT. Protein: CASSSTNQPQHF.

The CDR3 DNA reads TGTGCCAGCTCACCTGAGAATCAGCCCCAGCATTTT. It encodes CASSPENQPQHF. This rearrangement joins TRBV18 to TRBJ1-5; no clear D gene. The length of the CDR3 is 12 residues. From germline, CDR1 is KGHSH and CDR2 LQKENI. V was trimmed by 3 bases and J by 4 bases, leaving 4 bases between them.

The gene calls are TRBV30 and TRBJ2-1, with 9 positions matching TRBD2. Losses at the gene ends were 2 bases for V and 2 bases for J; bases not matched to a gene: 7. CDR3 length: 16 residues. Germline CDR1 is GTSNPN and CDR2 is SVGIG (reference sequence). The CDR3 sequence is CAWSPLAGIAYNEQFF. The CDR3 region has the DNA TGTGCCTGGAGTCCTCTAGCGGGAATCGCCTACAATGAGCAGTTCTTC.

This clone occurred a few times. V is TRBV7-9 and J is TRBJ2-5; 7 positions agree with TRBD1. The CDR3 extends over 14 amino acids. With V trimmed by 5 bases and J by 1 base, 4 bases remained unmatched. CDR1 is SEHNR, CDR2 FQNEAQ, per germline (reference sequence). CDR3 in amino acids: CASSPRTGQETQYF. CDR3 sequence (DNA): TGTGCCAGCAGCCCTCGGACAGGCCAAGAGACCCAGTACTTC.

The chain carries TRBV29-1 and TRBJ2-3, with TRBD2 matching over 7 bases. The CDR3 is made up of 15 amino acids. The V segment lost 8 bases and the J segment 5 bases; nucleotides outside the gene matches: 16. Germline V gene lookup returns CDR1 SQVTM and CDR2 ANQGSEA. The CDR3 protein is CSIEQRAGLEDTQYF. CDR3 nucleotides: TGCAGCATCGAACAGAGAGCGGGATTGGAAGATACGCAGTATTTT.

This clone was counted once. This sequence joins TRBV11-2 and TRBJ2-7; no clear D. The V end lost 0 bases, the J end lost 1 base, and 16 bases lay between the germline ends. Germline assignment: CDR1 SGHAT and CDR2 FQNNGV. This CDR3 is 17 amino acids long. As DNA, the CDR3 is TGTGCCAGCAGCTTAGATCAGTTCGGTCTAGGATCCTACGAGCAGTACTTC. Encoded protein: CASSLDQFGLGSYEQYF. Full variable domain (outside the CDR3, taken from reference TRBV11-2 and TRBJ2-7): EAGVAQSPRYKIIEKRQSVAFWCNPISGHATLYWYQQILGQGPKLLIQFQNNGVVDDSQLPKDRFSAERLKGVDSTLKIQPAKLEDSAVYLCASSLDQFGLGSYEQYFGPGTRLTVT.

The rearrangement joins TRBV2 to TRBJ2-4; TRBD2 matches 8 bases. V was clipped by 7 bases and J by 5 bases; unmatched bases: 7. The germline gives CDR1 SNHLY, CDR2 FYNNEI. CDR3 length: 14 amino acids. This CDR3 reads CASKGTSGQNIQYF. As DNA, the CDR3 is TGTGCCAGCAAGGGAACTAGCGGCCAAAACATTCAGTACTTC.

The gene calls are TRBV7-9 and TRBJ2-1; weak D call: TRBD2 (6 bases). The CDR3 has 12 amino acids. CDR1 and CDR2 (germline): SEHNR, FQNEAQ (reference sequence). Trimming took off 1 base at V and 15 bases at J, with 13 bases between the two ends. The CDR3, as DNA: TGTGCCAGCAGCTTAGGGCGGGGTTGGCTGTTCTTC. Translated: CASSLGRGWLFF.

This clone was picked up a small number of times. CDR3 DNA sequence: TGTGCCAGCAGTTCGGGTCTCTACAATGAGCAGTTCTTC. This encodes CASSSGLYNEQFF. The rearrangement joins TRBV6-4 to TRBJ2-1; D unclear. Trimming left V 5 bases short and J 3 bases short, with 8 bases between. Germline V gene data show CDR1 as MRHNA and CDR2 as SNTAGT. CDR3 length: 13 amino acids.

This clone has just a few counts. CDR3 protein: CASSLRTGGANTIYF. The CDR3 DNA is TGTGCCAGCAGCTTAAGGACAGGGGGCGCAAACACCATATATTTT. V gene TRBV7-9 combines with J gene TRBJ1-3, with 11 bases lining up with TRBD1. With V trimmed by 2 bases and J by 6 bases, 3 bases remained unmatched. The length of the CDR3 is 15 residues. Germline V gene sequence: CDR1 SEHNR, CDR2 FQNEAQ (reference sequence).